This passage covers 31 T cell receptor beta chains from one sample sequenced in a study of shared clonotypes between healthy human individuals. TCRdb's copy holds only in-frame clones and misses some; the assay was immunoSEQ multiplex PCR. This sample has under 600,000 clones, with around 97% found just once. Material for sequencing was naive CD4+ T cells sorted from blood. The subset: CD45RA+ positively selected. Source of these receptors: a woman aged 30 to 39 in good health.

This chain joins TRBV4-1 and TRBJ2-7; D is perhaps TRBD1 (6 bases). V shed 2 bases and J shed 6 bases, with 23 bases lying between them. There are 17 residues in the CDR3. The germline V gene encodes CDR1 MGHRA and CDR2 YSYEKL. CDR3 sequence (DNA): TGCGCCAGCAGCCAAAGTTATCGACAGGCCCCTGGGGGCGAGCAGTACTTC. Protein: CASSQSYRQAPGGEQYF.

The V gene is TRBV9, the J gene TRBJ2-3; 12 bases map to TRBD2. V was pared by 2 bases and J by 4 bases, with 5 bases of the junction left unmatched. The CDR3 extends over 16 amino acids. Germline V gene data show CDR1 as SGDLS and CDR2 as YYNGEE. The CDR3 DNA reads as TGTGCCAGCAGCGTTAGACTAGCGGGAGCCTCAGATACGCAGTATTTT. Its translation: CASSVRLAGASDTQYF.

This clone was counted a single time. This rearrangement joins TRBV5-1 to TRBJ2-5; D is unclear. From germline, CDR1 is SGHRS and CDR2 YFSETQ. This CDR3 has 13 residues. The V gene lost 1 base and the J gene lost 4 bases, with 8 bases spanning the gap. This CDR3 is CASSLMTGETQYF. The CDR3 nucleotides are TGCGCCAGCAGCTTGATGACTGGAGAGACCCAGTACTTC.

The chain has TRBV5-1 and TRBJ2-1; D perhaps matches TRBD2 (6 bases). The CDR3 has 15 amino acids. CDR1 is SGHRS and CDR2 is YFSETQ in the germline V gene. Trimming took 0 bases from V and 8 from J, leaving 15 bases between them. CDR3 loop: CASSLDPTSVHEQFF. The CDR3 DNA follows: TGCGCCAGCAGCTTGGATCCGACTAGTGTCCATGAGCAGTTCTTC.

This clone appeared once. The chain couples TRBV21-1 to TRBJ2-3; the D segment call TRBD2 is taken from the table without a DNA check. TRBV21-1 is a pseudogene segment. The CDR3 length is 17 residues. The CDR3 nucleotides read TGTGCCAGCAGCCCAAGGACTAGCGGGAGACCCACAGATACGCAGTATTTT. As protein: CASSPRTSGRPTDTQYF.

The rearrangement uses TRBV4-1 and TRBJ2-2; D ambiguous. The CDR3 is 14 residues long. V shed 4 bases and J shed 6 bases, with 12 bases lying between them. Germline lookup yields CDR1 MGHRA and CDR2 YSYEKL. This chain's CDR3 is CASSPTFPPGELFF. In DNA form, the CDR3 reads TGCGCCAGCAGCCCCACTTTCCCCCCCGGGGAGCTGTTTTTT.

The V and J genes are TRBV27 and TRBJ2-1, with 7 bases identical to TRBD2. V was pared by 6 bases and J by 6 bases, with 8 bases of the junction left unmatched. CDR3 length: 14 amino acids. Germline V lookup: CDR1 MNHEY, CDR2 SMNVEV (reference sequence). As DNA, the CDR3 is TGTGCCAGCAGACCAGGACTAGTTAGCAATGAGCAGTTCTTC. It encodes CASRPGLVSNEQFF.

The chain carries TRBV5-1 and TRBJ2-7; tentatively, D is TRBD1 or TRBD2 (5 bases each). Germline values: CDR1 SGHRS, CDR2 YFSETQ. Trimming left V 4 bases short and J 6 bases short, with 20 bases between. CDR3 length equals 15 residues. DNA for the CDR3: TGCGCCAGCAGCGGACGGGGACGGGGCCTTGGCGAGCAGTACTTC. Its protein is CASSGRGRGLGEQYF.

On this clone: This sample includes further DNA sequences coding for the same CDR3. The rearrangement uses TRBV5-6 and TRBJ2-3; TRBD2 agrees at 11 bases. V was pared by 4 bases and J by 0 bases, with 4 bases of the junction left unmatched. The CDR3 runs to 16 residues. Germline assignment: CDR1 SGHDT and CDR2 YYEEEE. CDR3 nucleotides: TGTGCCAGCAGCCTACGGACTAGCGGGAGCACAGATACGCAGTATTTT. Protein sequence: CASSLRTSGSTDTQYF.

This chain links TRBV6-1 with TRBJ2-1; 11 bases align to TRBD2. From germline, CDR1 is MNHNS and CDR2 SASEGT. The CDR3 runs 15 residues. The V and J ends lost 5 bases and 5 bases, in that order; junction bases with no gene match: 5. The CDR3 nucleotides read TGTGCCAGCAGTACGGGACTAGCGGAGAACAATGAGCAGTTCTTC. This translates into CASSTGLAENNEQFF.

The table lists this clone with a count of one. The chain uses TRBV5-8 and TRBJ2-7; 7 bases line up with TRBD2. This CDR3 contains 14 residues. The junction had 7 bases not matched to a gene; V was cut back by 0 bases and J by 7 bases. CDR1 and CDR2 from the germline V gene are SGHTS and YDEGEE. CDR3 nucleotide sequence: TGTGCCAGCAGCTTGGGACTAGCTTCGCGGGAGCAGTACTTC. This codes for CASSLGLASREQYF. The whole variable domain, filled in from reference TRBV5-8 and TRBJ2-7, reads EAGVTQSPTHLIKTRGQQATLRCSPISGHTSVYWYQQALGLGLQFLLWYDEGEERNRGNFPPRFSGRQFPNYSSELNVNALELEDSALYLCASSLGLASREQYFGPGTRLTVT.

The rearrangement uses TRBV7-9 and TRBJ1-5; D might be TRBD1 (5 bases). The CDR3 spans 12 residues. Trimming pared 8 bases from V and 5 bases from J, leaving 10 bases between. CDR1 is SEHNR, CDR2 FQNEAQ, per germline (reference sequence). The CDR3 reads CASSGTDQPQHF. The CDR3 DNA is TGTGCCAGCTCAGGGACGGATCAGCCCCAGCATTTT.

The chain joins TRBV14 to TRBJ1-3, with 7 bases fitting TRBD1. The ends lost 3 bases at V and 6 bases at J; junction bases unmatched: 11. CDR1 and CDR2 (germline): SGHDN, FVKESK. The CDR3 runs 16 residues. The CDR3 coding sequence is TGTGCCAGCAGCCATAAATTGGGACAGCTCATAAACACCATATATTTT. Protein product: CASSHKLGQLINTIYF.

V gene TRBV7-3 combines with J gene TRBJ2-7; D possibly uses TRBD1 or TRBD2 (6 bases each). The CDR3 length is 16 residues. Germline assignment: CDR1 SGHTA and CDR2 FQGTGA. Trimming cost V 7 bases and J 3 bases, with 22 bases left between them. CDR3 in amino acids: CASKHPPGGDGYEQYF. As DNA, the CDR3 is TGTGCCAGCAAACACCCCCCCGGGGGCGACGGCTACGAGCAGTACTTC.

The chain employs TRBV7-9 and TRBJ2-1, with D possibly TRBD1 on 5 matching bases. V lost 3 bases and J lost 0, with 9 bases in between. CDR1 is SEHNR, CDR2 FQNEAQ, per germline (reference sequence). This CDR3 contains 15 residues. The CDR3 bases are TGTGCCAGCAGCTTCCAGGGATCCTCCTACAATGAGCAGTTCTTC. As protein: CASSFQGSSYNEQFF.

The genes are TRBV18 and TRBJ1-4; D uncertain. This CDR3 has 13 amino acids. Trimming shortened V by 4 bases and J by 7 bases, and 10 bases separated the two germline ends. Germline V gene sequence: CDR1 KGHSH, CDR2 LQKENI. The CDR3 region has the DNA TGTGCCAGCTCACAAACAACGGGTGAAAAACTGTTTTTT. Translated: CASSQTTGEKLFF.

This chain links TRBV27 with TRBJ2-7; 7 positions match TRBD2. CDR3 length: 15 amino acids. V dropped 6 bases and J dropped 2; count of bases not matched to a gene: 10. Germline V lookup: CDR1 MNHEY, CDR2 SMNVEV (reference sequence). CDR3 sequence: CASSPKASGTYEQYF. CDR3 sequence (DNA): TGTGCCAGCAGCCCAAAGGCTAGCGGCACCTACGAGCAGTACTTC.

The chain joins TRBV5-8 to TRBJ1-2; a weak D match, TRBD1 (5 bases). Trimming took 3 bases from V and 2 from J, leaving 8 bases between them. The germline V gene has CDR1 SGHTS and CDR2 YDEGEE. The CDR3 length is 13 residues. CDR3 sequence reads: CASSSTANYGYTF. The DNA for the CDR3 is TGTGCCAGCAGCTCGACAGCGAACTATGGCTACACCTTC.

Note on this clone: Other DNA sequences in the same sample also yield this CDR3. The chain carries TRBV30 and TRBJ2-7; D tentatively fits TRBD1 or TRBD2 (5 bases each). Germline-derived CDR1 and CDR2 are GTSNPN and SVGIG (reference sequence). The germline V and J ends were trimmed by 5 bases and 5 bases, with 10 bases remaining between them. There are 11 residues in the CDR3. CDR3 bases: TGTGCCTGGGACGGGGCTGACGAGCAGTACTTC. Protein: CAWDGADEQYF.

The chain joins TRBV5-1 to TRBJ1-4; tentative D call: TRBD1 (6 bases). Between the trimmed V and J ends, which lost 2 bases and 3 bases, there was a span of 14 bases. The CDR3 runs to 16 residues. Per germline, CDR1 SGHRS and CDR2 YFSETQ. The CDR3 sequence: CASSFQGRSANEKLFF. The CDR3, as DNA: TGCGCCAGCAGCTTCCAGGGGAGGTCGGCTAATGAAAAACTGTTTTTT.

The chain carries TRBV19 and TRBJ2-2; D might be TRBD1 (5 bases). Germline CDR1 reads LNHDA; CDR2 reads SQIVND (reference sequence). Trimming cost V 4 bases and J 1 base, with 10 bases left between them. CDR3 length equals 15 residues. CDR3 loop: CASSTGQGNTGELFF. For the CDR3, the DNA is TGTGCCAGTAGTACAGGTCAGGGGAACACCGGGGAGCTGTTTTTT.

This sequence joins TRBV6-1 and TRBJ2-3; 9 nucleotides agree with TRBD1. Unmatched junction bases numbered 4, after V lost 0 bases and J lost 6 bases. The length of the CDR3 is 15 residues. Germline assignment: CDR1 MNHNS and CDR2 SASEGT. In nucleotides, the CDR3 is TGTGCCAGCAGTGAAGCGGAGACAGGGGGGGATACGCAGTATTTT. Translating it yields CASSEAETGGDTQYF.

The chain employs TRBV28 and TRBJ2-1; no firm D call. CDR1 and CDR2 (germline): MDHEN, SYDVKM. The CDR3 runs to 16 residues. Trimming removed 6 bases from V and 1 base from J, with 16 bases in between. Written as DNA, the CDR3 is TGTGCCAGCAGCCTCGCAGGTCTCCTTTCCTACAATGAGCAGTTCTTC. This translates into CASSLAGLLSYNEQFF.

The rearrangement links TRBV15 to TRBJ2-1; D is ambiguous. Trimming removed 5 bases at V and 8 bases at J, with 16 bases between. CDR1 and CDR2 from the germline V gene are LNHNV and YYDKDF (reference sequence). This CDR3 region has 14 residues. The CDR3 sequence: CATSPKRFSDEQFF. As DNA, the CDR3 is TGTGCCACCAGCCCGAAACGTTTCTCGGATGAGCAGTTCTTC. Full variable domain (outside the CDR3, taken from reference TRBV15 and TRBJ2-1): DAMVIQNPRYQVTQFGKPVTLSCSQTLNHNVMYWYQQKSSQAPKLLFHYYDKDFNNEADTPDNFQSRRPNTSFCFLDIRSPGLGDTAMYLCATSPKRFSDEQFFGPGTRLTVL.

V usage is TRBV19 and J usage is TRBJ2-2; 8 bases are shared with TRBD1. The CDR3 has 16 residues. With 4 bases clipped from V and 6 bases from J, the junction kept 10 bases outside the gene matches. Germline CDR1 and CDR2: LNHDA and SQIVND (reference sequence). Here the CDR3 DNA reads TGTGCCAGTAGTAAAGGCCCGGGACAGGCGGCCGGGGAGCTGTTTTTT. It yields the protein CASSKGPGQAAGELFF.

The chain is built from TRBV19 and TRBJ2-1; the D gene is possibly TRBD2 (7 bases). V was pared by 9 bases and J by 4 bases, with 19 bases between. Per germline, CDR1 LNHDA and CDR2 SQIVND (reference sequence). The CDR3 is 15 residues long. The CDR3 here is CASREGGGPYNEQFF. The CDR3 coding sequence is TGTGCCAGCCGAGAAGGGGGAGGGCCGTACAATGAGCAGTTCTTC.

The chain couples TRBV28 to TRBJ2-2, with D tentatively TRBD1 (5 bases). The germline V gene has CDR1 MDHEN and CDR2 SYDVKM. Trimming removed 8 bases from V and 5 bases from J, with 12 bases in between. The CDR3 extends over 13 amino acids. CDR3 nucleotide sequence: TGTGCCAGCTATATACCAGGGACCGGGGAGCTGTTTTTT. Its protein is CASYIPGTGELFF.

The V and J genes are TRBV2 and TRBJ2-1, with 10 positions matching TRBD2. V shed 9 bases and J 1 base; nucleotides not matched to a gene: 0. The CDR3 length is 13 residues. Germline loops: CDR1 SNHLY, CDR2 FYNNEI. CDR3 DNA: TGTGCCAGAGCGGGAGGGTCCTACAATGAGCAGTTCTTC. The encoded protein is CARAGGSYNEQFF. Looking up the rest from reference TRBV2 and TRBJ2-1 gives the full variable domain: EPEVTQTPSHQVTQMGQEVILRCVPISNHLYFYWYRQILGQKVEFLVSFYNNEISEKSEIFDDQFSVERPDGSNFTLKIRSTKLEDSAMYFCARAGGSYNEQFFGPGTRLTVL.

This chain joins TRBV28 and TRBJ2-1; 8 bases fit TRBD1. Looked up from germline, CDR1 is MDHEN and CDR2 is SYDVKM. The CDR3 totals 15 residues. Germline trimming cut 4 bases from V and 3 bases from J; bases unmatched to any gene: 5. CDR3 bases: TGTGCCAGCAGTTGGGACAGGACTCACTACAATGAGCAGTTCTTC. Translation gives CASSWDRTHYNEQFF.

The chain couples TRBV28 to TRBJ2-7, with 7 positions matching TRBD1. In germline, CDR1 is MDHEN, CDR2 SYDVKM. The J segment lost 5 bases and the V segment lost 6 bases, leaving 7 bases of the junction unmatched. This CDR3 comprises 13 residues. This CDR3 is CASSPTGSDEQYF. CDR3 in DNA: TGTGCCAGCAGCCCGACAGGGTCCGACGAGCAGTACTTC.

The V gene is TRBV18, the J gene TRBJ1-4; D call uncertain. Germline CDR1 KGHSH, CDR2 LQKENI. Trimming removed 5 bases from V and 7 bases from J, with 8 bases in between. This CDR3 has 12 residues. The CDR3 reads CASSSAGEKLFF. Here the CDR3 DNA reads TGTGCCAGCTCATCCGCGGGTGAAAAACTGTTTTTT.